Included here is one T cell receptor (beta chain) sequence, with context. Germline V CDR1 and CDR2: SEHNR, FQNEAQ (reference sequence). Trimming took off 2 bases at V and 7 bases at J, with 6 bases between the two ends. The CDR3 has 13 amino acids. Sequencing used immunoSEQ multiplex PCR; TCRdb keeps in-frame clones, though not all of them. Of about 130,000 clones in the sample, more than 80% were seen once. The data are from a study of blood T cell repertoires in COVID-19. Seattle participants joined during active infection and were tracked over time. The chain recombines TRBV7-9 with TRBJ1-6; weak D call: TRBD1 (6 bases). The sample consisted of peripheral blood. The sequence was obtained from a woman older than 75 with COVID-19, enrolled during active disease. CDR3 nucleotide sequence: TGTGCCAGCAGCTTAACAGGGAATTCACCCCTCCACTTT. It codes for CASSLTGNSPLHF.